The TCR beta chain described here comes from a study of tumor-infiltrating lymphocytes in localized non-small cell lung cancer. TCRdb's copy holds only in-frame clones and misses some; the assay was immunoSEQ multiplex PCR. Here the sample spans 9,500 to 15,000 clones, less than 90% being singletons. Germline-derived CDR1 and CDR2 are SGDLS and YYNGEE. V was cut by 7 bases and J by 0 bases, with 13 bases left in between. This CDR3 comprises 15 residues. The sequencing sample was made of lung tumor tissue. The gene calls are TRBV9 and TRBJ2-2; D uncertain. The origin of this receptor is a human donor with non-small cell lung cancer. CDR3 loop: CASLRGSTNTGELFF. As DNA, the CDR3 is TGTGCCAGCCTCCGCGGCAGTACGAACACCGGGGAGCTGTTTTTT.